The 11 T cell receptor beta chains reported below all come from one sample, sequenced in a study of T cells in Graves' hyperthyroidism and ophthalmopathy. The TCR beta CDR3 regions underwent amplification using RNA transcripts as the source. In the first-round RT-PCR of the TCR CDR3, the HTBI primer set was used. MiXCR was run by TCRdb on the multiplex PCR reads, yielding one entry per CDR3 protein. The repertoire holds fewer than 850,000 distinct CDR3 sequences, with around 16% as singletons. The specimen sequenced was blood. These receptors were obtained from a man aged 45-60 years with Graves' hyperthyroidism.

This clonotype was counted a few times. The V and J genes are TRBV25-1 and TRBJ1-5; D gene uncertain. CDR3 length: 11 amino acids. Trimming took 6 bases from V and 12 from J, leaving 12 bases between them. Germline values: CDR1 MGHDK, CDR2 SYGVNS. The CDR3 region has the DNA TGTGCCAGCAGCTCCACGCAGTTCCAGCATTTT. Translating gives CASSSTQFQHF.

There are many counts of this clonotype. The chain uses TRBV20-1 and TRBJ2-7; D assignment may be TRBD1 or TRBD2 (5 bases each). Germline assignment: CDR1 DFQATT and CDR2 SNEGSKA (reference sequence). The CDR3 runs 13 residues. Trimming pared 4 bases from V and 2 bases from J, leaving 12 bases between. The CDR3 spells CSATPGPAYEQYF. The CDR3 DNA is TGCAGTGCTACACCGGGACCAGCCTACGAGCAGTACTTC.

This chain uses TRBV20-1 with TRBJ1-1; D uncertain. Germline V gene sequence: CDR1 DFQATT, CDR2 SNEGSKA (reference sequence). This CDR3 region has 15 residues. V lost 0 bases, J lost 0 bases, and 11 bases lay in between. CDR3 sequence (DNA): TGCAGTGCTAGAGATTTTCGGGCCCTGAACACTGAAGCTTTCTTT. Translation: CSARDFRALNTEAFF.

This clonotype was counted many times. The V gene is TRBV18, the J gene TRBJ2-1, with TRBD2 matching 7 bases. This CDR3 has 15 amino acids. The junction had 2 bases not matched to a gene; V was cut back by 0 bases and J by 3 bases. Germline values: CDR1 KGHSH, CDR2 LQKENI. DNA of the CDR3: TGTGCCAGCTCACCACCGAGCGGGAACTACAATGAGCAGTTCTTC. Protein: CASSPPSGNYNEQFF. Looking up the rest from reference TRBV18 and TRBJ2-1 gives the full variable domain: NAGVMQNPRHLVRRRGQEARLRCSPMKGHSHVYWYRQLPEEGLKFMVYLQKENIIDESGMPKERFSAEFPKEGPSILRIQQVVRGDSAAYFCASSPPSGNYNEQFFGPGTRLTVL.

There are many counts of this clonotype. J is TRBJ2-3 and V is TRBV2; 11 bases are a match to TRBD2. The ends lost 6 bases at V and 3 bases at J; junction bases unmatched: 8. The CDR3 spans 16 residues. Per the germline V gene, CDR1 is SNHLY and CDR2 is FYNNEI. Here the CDR3 DNA reads TGTGCCAGCAGACCCGGGACTAGCGGCGGTACAGATACGCAGTATTTT. This translates into CASRPGTSGGTDTQYF.

In its sample, this clonotype was seen many times. The chain links TRBV2 to TRBJ2-4; D may match TRBD1 or TRBD2 (5 bases each). This CDR3 region has 12 residues. Trimming pared 6 bases from V and 5 bases from J, leaving 8 bases between. In germline, CDR1 is SNHLY, CDR2 FYNNEI. The CDR3 region is CASSGTENIQYF. As DNA, the CDR3 is TGTGCCAGCAGCGGGACGGAAAACATTCAGTACTTC.

This clonotype was seen many times. The rearrangement links TRBV27 to TRBJ1-2; D possibly corresponds to TRBD1 (5 bases). The CDR3 covers 16 residues. Trimming stripped 5 bases from V and 8 bases from J, with 24 bases between. The V gene's germline CDR1 is MNHEY and CDR2 SMNVEV (reference sequence). CDR3 nucleotides: TGTGCCAGCAGTGCAGTCTACCTAGACAGTACGGGGGGCTACACCTTC. This translates into CASSAVYLDSTGGYTF.

This clonotype has at least ten counts. J is TRBJ1-1 and V is TRBV6-1, with TRBD1 matching over 8 bases. This CDR3 has 15 amino acids. CDR1 and CDR2 (germline): MNHNS, SASEGT. The junction had 11 bases not matched to a gene; V was cut back by 6 bases and J by 5 bases. CDR3 amino acids: CASRTGQGSRTEAFF. CDR3 bases: TGTGCCAGCAGAACTGGACAGGGAAGTCGGACTGAAGCTTTCTTT.

Many counts were recorded for this clonotype. The V gene is TRBV6-1, the J gene TRBJ2-7, with 8 nucleotides matching TRBD1. V shed 8 bases and J 4 bases; nucleotides not matched to a gene: 10. The germline CDR1 and CDR2 sequences are MNHNS and SASEGT. The CDR3 extends over 14 amino acids. CDR3 sequence (DNA): TGTGCCAGCCAGACAGGGGCCGCTTCATACGAGCAGTACTTC. Amino acid sequence: CASQTGAASYEQYF.

The chain carries TRBV7-2 and TRBJ2-5; D unresolved. CDR1 is SGHTA, CDR2 FQGNSA, per germline. Trimming cost V 4 bases and J 5 bases, with 11 bases left between them. CDR3 length: 13 residues. The CDR3 bases are TGTGCCAGCAGCTGGCGAAACTTTGAGACCCAGTACTTC. It specifies CASSWRNFETQYF.

This clonotype occurred many times. The rearrangement uses TRBV28 and TRBJ1-2; 9 bases align to TRBD1. V lost 6 bases and J lost 6; bases outside the gene matches: 5. Per germline, CDR1 MDHEN and CDR2 SYDVKM. This CDR3 contains 13 residues. The CDR3 DNA sequence: TGTGCCAGCAGCTCGGGACAGGGTGATGGCTACACCTTC. Translating it yields CASSSGQGDGYTF.